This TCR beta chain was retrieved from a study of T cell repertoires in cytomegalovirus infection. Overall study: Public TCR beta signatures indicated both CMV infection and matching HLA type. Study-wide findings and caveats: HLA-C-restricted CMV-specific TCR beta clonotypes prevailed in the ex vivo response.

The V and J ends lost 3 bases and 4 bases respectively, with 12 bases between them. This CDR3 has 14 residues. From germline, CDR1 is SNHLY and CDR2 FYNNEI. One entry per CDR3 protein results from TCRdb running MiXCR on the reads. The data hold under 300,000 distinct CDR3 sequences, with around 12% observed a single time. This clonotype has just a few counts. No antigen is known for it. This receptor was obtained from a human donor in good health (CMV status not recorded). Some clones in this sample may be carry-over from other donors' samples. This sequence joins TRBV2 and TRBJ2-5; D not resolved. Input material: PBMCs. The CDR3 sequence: CASSEDRVIETQYF. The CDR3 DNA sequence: TGTGCCAGCAGTGAGGACCGAGTGATAGAGACCCAGTACTTC.